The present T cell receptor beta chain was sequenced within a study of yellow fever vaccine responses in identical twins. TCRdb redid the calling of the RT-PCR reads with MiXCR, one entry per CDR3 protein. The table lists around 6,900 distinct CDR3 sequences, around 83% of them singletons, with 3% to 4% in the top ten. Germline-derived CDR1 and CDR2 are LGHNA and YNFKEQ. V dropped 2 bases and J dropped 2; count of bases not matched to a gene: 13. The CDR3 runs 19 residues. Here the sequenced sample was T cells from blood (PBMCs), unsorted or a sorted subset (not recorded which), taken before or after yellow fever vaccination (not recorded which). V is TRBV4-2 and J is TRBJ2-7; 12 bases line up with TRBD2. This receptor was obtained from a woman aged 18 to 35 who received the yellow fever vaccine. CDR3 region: CASSQRTSGTVNPTYEQYF. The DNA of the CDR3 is TGTGCCAGCAGCCAAAGGACTAGCGGGACAGTCAACCCGACCTACGAGCAGTACTTC.